The rows below give T cell receptor beta chains drawn from one sample of a study of OX40 agonist ivuxolimab in advanced cancers. Clones were sequenced by immunoSEQ multiplex PCR, and TCRdb holds only the in-frame ones, with some missing. The profile shows about 52,000 clones, roughly nine tenths of them singletons. Material: CD4+ or CD8+ T cells sorted from blood, obtained in a trial of the OX40 agonist ivuxolimab. Every receptor here comes from an adult with an advanced solid tumor such as melanoma, head and neck, liver or kidney cancer. Each CDR3 is given with its conserved first and last residue. A D gene is named only where the DNA matches it firmly. Size is omitted from some rows. Given values are once, few, many or a class for expanded clones.

>TRBV9|.|.|TRBJ2-7
CASSVSGRGANEQYF
TGTGCCAGCAGCGTCTCGGGACGGGGGGCGAACGAGCAGTACTTC
>TRBV6-1|.|.|TRBJ2-2
CASSEPRITGELFF
TGTGCCAGCAGCGAGCCTCGGATCACCGGGGAGCTGTTTTTT
>TRBV9|.|.|TRBJ1-1
CASSVAQGWEAFF
TGTGCCAGCAGCGTAGCGCAGGGGTGGGAAGCTTTCTTT
>TRBV5-6|TRBD2|.|TRBJ2-2
CASSWRGGKLFF
TGTGCCAGCAGCTGGCGGGGGGGAAAGCTGTTTTTT
>TRBV21-1|.|.|TRBJ1-6
CASSRQLNSPLHF
TGTGCCAGCAGTCGACAGCTAAATTCACCCCTCCACTTT
>TRBV10-3|.|once|TRBJ2-3
CAISAGGGDTQYF
TGTGCCATCAGTGCTGGTGGGGGAGATACGCAGTATTTT
>TRBV29-1|.|.|TRBJ2-5
CSVGGRFQETQYF
TGCAGCGTTGGGGGTAGATTCCAAGAGACCCAGTACTTC
>TRBV5-1|TRBD1|few|TRBJ2-4
CASSWGTVISSLAKNIQYF
TGCGCCAGCAGCTGGGGGACAGTTATTTCCAGTCTAGCCAAAAACATTCAGTACTTC
>TRBV2|TRBD1|.|TRBJ1-5
CASSEMSTGNRPQHF
TGTGCCAGCAGTGAGATGTCGACAGGGAATCGGCCCCAGCATTTT
>TRBV28|.|once|TRBJ2-5
CASSPPVGAHQETQYF
TGTGCCAGCAGTCCCCCGGTAGGAGCCCACCAAGAGACCCAGTACTTC
>TRBV6-5|.|.|TRBJ2-2
CASSYSRPTDGELFF
TGTGCCAGCAGTTACTCGCGACCAACTGACGGGGAGCTGTTTTTT
>TRBV30|.|.|TRBJ1-4
CAWGRAGWNEKLFF
TGTGCCTGGGGAAGAGCAGGATGGAATGAAAAACTGTTTTTT
>TRBV6-5|.|.|TRBJ1-5
CASSEVGGGQPQHF
TGTGCCAGCAGTGAAGTCGGTGGGGGACAGCCCCAGCATTTT
>TRBV5-1|.|.|TRBJ1-2
CASSLQGQLYGYTF
TGCGCCAGCAGCTTGCAAGGTCAGCTCTATGGCTACACCTTC
>TRBV7-6|.|.|TRBJ1-1
CASSLAPEAFF
TGTGCCAGCAGCTTAGCACCTGAAGCTTTCTTT
>TRBV5-5|.|.|TRBJ1-5
CASSLERFQPQHF
TGTGCCAGCAGCTTGGAAAGATTTCAGCCCCAGCATTTT
>TRBV7-9|.|.|TRBJ2-5
CASSAHRTQPEETQYF
TGTGCCAGCAGCGCGCACCGGACTCAGCCTGAAGAGACCCAGTACTTC
>TRBV30|TRBD1|.|TRBJ2-7
CAWSQGQGVISYEQYF
TGTGCCTGGAGCCAAGGACAGGGGGTAATCTCCTACGAGCAGTACTTC
>TRBV28|TRBD1|.|TRBJ1-2
CASSVPGQGIYGYTF
TGTGCCAGCAGTGTCCCGGGACAGGGAATCTATGGCTACACCTTC
>TRBV7-8|.|.|TRBJ2-3
CASSLLGGPTDTQYF
TGTGCCAGCAGCTTACTCGGGGGGCCCACAGATACGCAGTATTTT
>TRBV19|.|once|TRBJ2-7
CASSIGGTSSYEQYF
TGTGCCAGTAGTATAGGGGGGACCAGCTCCTACGAGCAGTACTTC